Described below is a single TCR beta chain sequence and its context. The data originate from a study of shared clonotypes between healthy human individuals. Study background: Per donor, CD8 memory used one plate, CD8 naive used two, CD4 memory used three and CD4 naive used three.

Germline V gene sequence: CDR1 MNHNS, CDR2 SASEGT. Germline trimming cut 6 bases from V and 8 bases from J; bases unmatched to any gene: 4. There are 15 residues in the CDR3. In the naive CD8 group, cells lacked CD45RO and were positively selected for CCR7, so terminally differentiated effector memory CD45RA+ cells were left out. In replicate PCRs of sorted subsets, around 200 ng DNA, roughly 31,000 T cell genomes, was used. The protocol was immunoSEQ multiplex PCR, while the TCRdb copy is restricted to in-frame clones and leaves out a portion. Of about 680,000 clones listed, 92% are singletons. The rearrangement links TRBV6-1 to TRBJ2-1; TRBD2 matches at 16 bases. The specimen was naive CD8+ T cells sorted from blood. The TCR comes from a man aged 25 to 40 in good health. CDR3 residues: CASRPGLAGGDEQFF. As DNA, the CDR3 is TGTGCCAGCAGGCCGGGACTAGCGGGAGGGGATGAGCAGTTCTTC.